This TCR beta chain derives from a study of OX40 agonist ivuxolimab in advanced cancers. The assay was immunoSEQ multiplex PCR, and TCRdb's table has in-frame clones only and misses some. The profile covers tens of thousands of clones, with about 88% appearing a single time and more than 3% taken by the ten largest. Notes on this clone: Its antigen is unidentified.

CDR1 and CDR2 from the germline V gene are LNHDA and SQIVND (reference sequence). V was clipped by 0 bases and J by 2 bases, with 19 bases between them. The CDR3 runs to 18 residues. Study-level results: Patients with a partial response at 0.1-3.0 mg/kg had among the lowest clonal expansion.

This TCR was sampled from an adult with an advanced solid tumor such as melanoma, head and neck, liver or kidney cancer. This specimen was CD4+ or CD8+ T cells sorted from blood, taken in a trial of the OX40 agonist ivuxolimab. This chain links TRBV19 with TRBJ1-1; possible D gene TRBD1, 5 bases. The CDR3 region has the DNA TGTGCCAGTAGTATAGATCCAGGCTCAGGGTCTATCAACACTGAAGCTTTCTTT. Translating gives CASSIDPGSGSINTEAFF.